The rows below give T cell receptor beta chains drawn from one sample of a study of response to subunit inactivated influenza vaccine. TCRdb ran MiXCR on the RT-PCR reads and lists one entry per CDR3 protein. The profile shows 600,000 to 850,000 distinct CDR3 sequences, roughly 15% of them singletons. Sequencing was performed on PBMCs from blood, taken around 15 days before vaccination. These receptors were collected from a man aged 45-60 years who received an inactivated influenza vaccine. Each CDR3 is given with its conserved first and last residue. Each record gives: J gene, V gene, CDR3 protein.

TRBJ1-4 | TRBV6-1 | CASSAGWGKLFF
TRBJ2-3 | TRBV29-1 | CSVAGQGTDTQYF
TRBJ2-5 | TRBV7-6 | CASSFQGLRETQYF
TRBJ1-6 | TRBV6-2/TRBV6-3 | CASSYQYNSPLHF
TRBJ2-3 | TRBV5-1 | CASSLDGRSTDTQYF
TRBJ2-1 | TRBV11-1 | CASSLPPRLAGGVNEQFF
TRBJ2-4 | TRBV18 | CASSPTSGRGLYIQYF
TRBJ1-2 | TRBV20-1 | CSARAVGYTF
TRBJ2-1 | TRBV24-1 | CATSDYRAGDSYNEQFF
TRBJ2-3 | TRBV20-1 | CSARDSSGTTDTQYF
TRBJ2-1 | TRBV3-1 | CASSQDAGGAYNEQFF
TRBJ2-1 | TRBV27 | CASSLITGSGYNEQFF
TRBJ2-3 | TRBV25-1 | CASSRGGRGTQYF
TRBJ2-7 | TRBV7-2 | CASSVGTGRYEQYF
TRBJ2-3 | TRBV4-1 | CASSQGNTGDTQYF
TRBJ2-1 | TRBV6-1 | CAIPKREDSYNEQFF
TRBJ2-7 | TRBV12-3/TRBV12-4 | CASRESGRREYF
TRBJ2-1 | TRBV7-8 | CASSPQATSFGEQFF
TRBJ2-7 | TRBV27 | CASRITGVNDEQYF
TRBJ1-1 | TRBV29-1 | CSVEPGRRTEAFF
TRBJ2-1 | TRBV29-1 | CSGFRDYNEQFF
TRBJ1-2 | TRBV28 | CASSLSRNYGYTF
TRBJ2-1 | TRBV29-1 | CSVGATRGEQFF
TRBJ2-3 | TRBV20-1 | CSATERTSGSWLTQYF
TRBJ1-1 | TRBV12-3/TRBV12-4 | CASSLATGTNTEAFF
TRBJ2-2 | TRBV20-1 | CSASPRVGELFF
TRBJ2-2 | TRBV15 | CATSRVVQRNTGELFF
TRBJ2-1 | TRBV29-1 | CSVISSRGVSYNEQFF
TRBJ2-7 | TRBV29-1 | CSVADSYEQYF
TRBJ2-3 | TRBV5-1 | CASSLANGGTDTQYF
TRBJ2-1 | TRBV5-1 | CASSLANSGGYNEQFF
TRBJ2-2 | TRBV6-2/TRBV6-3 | CASFRDSNTGELFF
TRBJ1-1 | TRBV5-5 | CASSFGQGYTEAFF
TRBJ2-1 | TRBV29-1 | CSVETPRRGEQFF
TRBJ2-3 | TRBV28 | CASCVGGGTDTQYF
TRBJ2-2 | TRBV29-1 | CSVTSGGDTGELFF
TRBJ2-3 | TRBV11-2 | CASSPLRGDVFYTDTQYF
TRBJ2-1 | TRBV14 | CASSQERGQFF
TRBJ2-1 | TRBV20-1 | CSATGLAGYNEQFF
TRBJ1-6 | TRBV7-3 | CASSSTGGISPLHF
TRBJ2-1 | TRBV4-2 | CASSQLTSGGYEQFF
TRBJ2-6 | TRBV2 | CASSQDAGTSGANVLTF
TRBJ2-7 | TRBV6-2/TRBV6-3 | CASSYYSRTEEQYF
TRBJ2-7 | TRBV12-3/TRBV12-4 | CASSFLDPSYEQYF
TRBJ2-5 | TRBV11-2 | CASSLGITQETQYF
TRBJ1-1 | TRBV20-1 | CSATTKGGTEAFF
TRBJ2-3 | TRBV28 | CASTLDRAITDTQYF
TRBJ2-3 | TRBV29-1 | CSDEGSADTQYF
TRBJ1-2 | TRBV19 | CASKEGVDYGYTF
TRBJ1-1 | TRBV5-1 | CASSLRDRVTEAFF
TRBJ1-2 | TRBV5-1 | CASSLGTSYGYTF
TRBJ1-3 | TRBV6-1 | CASSTAYDGNTIYF
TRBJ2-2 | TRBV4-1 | CASSQGLADDTGELFF
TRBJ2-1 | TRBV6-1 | CASTTGGTGSNEQFF
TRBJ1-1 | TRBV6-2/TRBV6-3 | CASSYGVLNTEAFF
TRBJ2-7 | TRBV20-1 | CSASRGGNSYEQYF
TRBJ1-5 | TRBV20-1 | CSARDNVLYDLQHF
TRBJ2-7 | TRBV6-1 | CATEGRGNRYEQYF
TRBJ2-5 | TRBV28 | CASSGSGTIQETQYF